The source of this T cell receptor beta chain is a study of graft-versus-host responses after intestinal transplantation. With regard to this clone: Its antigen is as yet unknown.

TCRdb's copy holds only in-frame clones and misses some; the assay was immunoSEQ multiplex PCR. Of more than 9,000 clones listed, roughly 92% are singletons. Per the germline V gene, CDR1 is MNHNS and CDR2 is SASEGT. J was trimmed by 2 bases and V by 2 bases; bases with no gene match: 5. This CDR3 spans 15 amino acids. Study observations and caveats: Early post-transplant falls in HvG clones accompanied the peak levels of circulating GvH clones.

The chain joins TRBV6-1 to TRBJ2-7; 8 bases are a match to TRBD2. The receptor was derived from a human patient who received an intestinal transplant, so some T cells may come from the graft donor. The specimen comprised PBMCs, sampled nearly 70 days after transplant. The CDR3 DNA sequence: TGTGCCAGCAGTGAATTAGGTAGCGGGGCCTACGAGCAGTACTTC. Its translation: CASSELGSGAYEQYF.